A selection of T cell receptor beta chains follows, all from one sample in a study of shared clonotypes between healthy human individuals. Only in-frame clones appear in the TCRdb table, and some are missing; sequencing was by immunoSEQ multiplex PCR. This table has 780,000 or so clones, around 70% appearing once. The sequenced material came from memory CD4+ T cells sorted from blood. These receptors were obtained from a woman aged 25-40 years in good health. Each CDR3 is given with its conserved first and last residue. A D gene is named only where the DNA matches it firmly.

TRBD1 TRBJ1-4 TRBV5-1 CASSLGGTGWNEKLFF
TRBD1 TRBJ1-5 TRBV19 CASSRKIGTGLGNQPQHF
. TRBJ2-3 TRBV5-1 CASSLAGPDTQYF
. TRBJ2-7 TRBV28 CASTGALYEQYF
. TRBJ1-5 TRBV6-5 CASNSDKGDQPQHF
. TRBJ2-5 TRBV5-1 CASSPGQGFFETQYF
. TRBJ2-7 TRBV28 CASSWGTRYEQYF
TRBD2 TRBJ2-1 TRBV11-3 CASSSGLAYNEQFF
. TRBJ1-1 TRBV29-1 CSVSSVTEAFF
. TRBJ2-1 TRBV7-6 CASSQGTARGNEQFF
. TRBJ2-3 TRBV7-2 CASSLDPSSTDTQYF
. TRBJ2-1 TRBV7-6 CASSTRGAGTLNEQFF
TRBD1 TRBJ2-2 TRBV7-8 CASSFGTANTGELFF
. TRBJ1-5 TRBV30 CAWSVLFGNQPQHF
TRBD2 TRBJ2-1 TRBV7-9 CASSLRDYYNEQFF